The 3 T cell receptor beta chains given below trace back to one sample, sequenced in a study of cytomegalovirus exposure and HLA in healthy donors. Primers included in the PCR were 60 Vbeta and 13 Jbeta primers. Sequenced by immunoSEQ multiplex PCR; TCRdb stores in-frame clones only, minus some. The table has 75,000 to 90,000 clones, about a tenth seen once. Sample: PBMCs. All receptors derive from a man in his sixties in good health and CMV-seropositive.

In this sample, this clone turned up a few times. The rearrangement uses TRBV14 and TRBJ2-2, with a tentative D call TRBD1 (5 bases). The ends were cut back, 6 bases at V and 4 bases at J, with 15 bases in the middle. This CDR3 comprises 15 residues. Germline V gene lookup returns CDR1 SGHDN and CDR2 FVKESK. The CDR3, as DNA: TGTGCCAGCAGTTTTAAGGGGATGGGCACCGGGGAGCTGTTTTTT. Translation gives CASSFKGMGTGELFF.

This rearrangement joins TRBV29-1 to TRBJ2-7, with 10 positions matching TRBD1. Trimming took 7 bases from V and 3 from J; bases not matched to a gene: 3. CDR1 SQVTM and CDR2 ANQGSEA come from the germline V gene. There are 12 residues in the CDR3. CDR3 coding DNA: TGCAGCGCCAGGACAGGGGGCTACGAGCAGTACTTC. The encoded protein is CSARTGGYEQYF.

This clone was seen only a few times. The chain carries TRBV6-1 and TRBJ1-1; D gene ambiguous. In germline, CDR1 is MNHNS, CDR2 SASEGT. CDR3 length equals 13 residues. Trimming removed 10 bases from V and 3 bases from J, with 15 bases in between. CDR3 region: CAIALSGDTEAFF. The CDR3 nucleotides read TGTGCCATCGCCTTATCCGGGGACACTGAAGCTTTCTTT.